Each of the 5 T cell receptor beta chains below was sequenced from the same sample in a study of Graves' ophthalmopathy and Graves' hyperthyroidism (dated by TCRdb to the late 2010s). Sequencing used an Illumina HiSeq 2000. For repertoire sequencing, TCR beta CDR3 regions were amplified from RNA transcripts. The first round was an RT-PCR using HTBI primers with the Qiagen OneStep RT-PCR kit, and this first round was followed by a second-round multiplex PCR, then size selection and purification. The public reads were quality trimmed at Q25 with fastp and then assembled into clones with MiXCR by TCRdb, keeping productive beta chains. Entries are consolidated by CDR3 protein sequence, retaining the most common genes and DNA. The sample contains hundreds of thousands of distinct CDR3 sequences, roughly 20% of them found a single time. Of the sample, more than 2.5% is held by the ten largest clones. The source material was peripheral blood. These receptors were obtained from a woman under 30 with stable Graves' hyperthyroidism. Donor details come from another sample of the same person, matched by shared clones.

This clonotype occurred many times. The chain uses TRBV28 and TRBJ1-1; 10 bases map to TRBD1. J was trimmed by 5 bases and V by 3 bases; bases with no gene match: 9. The CDR3 sequence is 16 residues long. CDR1 and CDR2 from the germline V gene are MDHEN and SYDVKM. The CDR3 bases are TGTGCCAGCAGTTTCCCGACAGGGGGCGGATGGACTGAAGCTTTCTTT. It translates to CASSFPTGGGWTEAFF.

This clonotype was seen more than once but under ten times. This chain uses TRBV30 with TRBJ1-5; TRBD1 might be the D (5 bases). Per the germline V gene, CDR1 is GTSNPN and CDR2 is SVGIG (reference sequence). This CDR3 comprises 15 residues. The V end was cut by 3 bases, the J end by 3 bases, with 15 bases between. Here the CDR3 DNA reads TGTGCCTGGAGCCACCGGGACGGCTTCAATCAGCCCCAGCATTTT. Residues: CAWSHRDGFNQPQHF.

This clonotype came up many times. The rearrangement uses TRBV7-7 and TRBJ2-5, with D maybe TRBD1 (5 bases). CDR1 is SSHAT, CDR2 FNYEAQ, per germline (reference sequence). The CDR3 contains 15 residues. The V gene lost 6 bases and the J gene lost 5 bases, with 19 bases spanning the gap. CDR3 coding DNA: TGTGCCAGCAGTCCTACCGACAGTCTTGGGGAGACCCAGTACTTC. It encodes CASSPTDSLGETQYF.

This clonotype was observed at least ten times. This sequence joins TRBV13 and TRBJ1-2, with D uncertain. Trimming cost V 3 bases and J 5 bases, with 13 bases left between them. This CDR3 has 14 residues. Germline-derived CDR1 and CDR2 are PRHDT and FYEKMQ (reference sequence). The CDR3 DNA reads TGTGCCAGCAGCTTCTCGGGAATTGAATATGGCTACACCTTC. Translated, it gives CASSFSGIEYGYTF.

This clonotype was recorded at least ten times. J is TRBJ1-3 and V is TRBV6-1; D ambiguous. V lost 5 bases and J lost 0, with 11 bases in between. The CDR3 has 15 residues. Germline CDR1 MNHNS, CDR2 SASEGT. CDR3 region: CASSRTGRSGNTIYF. Here the CDR3 DNA reads TGTGCCAGCAGTCGTACGGGCCGCTCTGGAAACACCATATATTTT.